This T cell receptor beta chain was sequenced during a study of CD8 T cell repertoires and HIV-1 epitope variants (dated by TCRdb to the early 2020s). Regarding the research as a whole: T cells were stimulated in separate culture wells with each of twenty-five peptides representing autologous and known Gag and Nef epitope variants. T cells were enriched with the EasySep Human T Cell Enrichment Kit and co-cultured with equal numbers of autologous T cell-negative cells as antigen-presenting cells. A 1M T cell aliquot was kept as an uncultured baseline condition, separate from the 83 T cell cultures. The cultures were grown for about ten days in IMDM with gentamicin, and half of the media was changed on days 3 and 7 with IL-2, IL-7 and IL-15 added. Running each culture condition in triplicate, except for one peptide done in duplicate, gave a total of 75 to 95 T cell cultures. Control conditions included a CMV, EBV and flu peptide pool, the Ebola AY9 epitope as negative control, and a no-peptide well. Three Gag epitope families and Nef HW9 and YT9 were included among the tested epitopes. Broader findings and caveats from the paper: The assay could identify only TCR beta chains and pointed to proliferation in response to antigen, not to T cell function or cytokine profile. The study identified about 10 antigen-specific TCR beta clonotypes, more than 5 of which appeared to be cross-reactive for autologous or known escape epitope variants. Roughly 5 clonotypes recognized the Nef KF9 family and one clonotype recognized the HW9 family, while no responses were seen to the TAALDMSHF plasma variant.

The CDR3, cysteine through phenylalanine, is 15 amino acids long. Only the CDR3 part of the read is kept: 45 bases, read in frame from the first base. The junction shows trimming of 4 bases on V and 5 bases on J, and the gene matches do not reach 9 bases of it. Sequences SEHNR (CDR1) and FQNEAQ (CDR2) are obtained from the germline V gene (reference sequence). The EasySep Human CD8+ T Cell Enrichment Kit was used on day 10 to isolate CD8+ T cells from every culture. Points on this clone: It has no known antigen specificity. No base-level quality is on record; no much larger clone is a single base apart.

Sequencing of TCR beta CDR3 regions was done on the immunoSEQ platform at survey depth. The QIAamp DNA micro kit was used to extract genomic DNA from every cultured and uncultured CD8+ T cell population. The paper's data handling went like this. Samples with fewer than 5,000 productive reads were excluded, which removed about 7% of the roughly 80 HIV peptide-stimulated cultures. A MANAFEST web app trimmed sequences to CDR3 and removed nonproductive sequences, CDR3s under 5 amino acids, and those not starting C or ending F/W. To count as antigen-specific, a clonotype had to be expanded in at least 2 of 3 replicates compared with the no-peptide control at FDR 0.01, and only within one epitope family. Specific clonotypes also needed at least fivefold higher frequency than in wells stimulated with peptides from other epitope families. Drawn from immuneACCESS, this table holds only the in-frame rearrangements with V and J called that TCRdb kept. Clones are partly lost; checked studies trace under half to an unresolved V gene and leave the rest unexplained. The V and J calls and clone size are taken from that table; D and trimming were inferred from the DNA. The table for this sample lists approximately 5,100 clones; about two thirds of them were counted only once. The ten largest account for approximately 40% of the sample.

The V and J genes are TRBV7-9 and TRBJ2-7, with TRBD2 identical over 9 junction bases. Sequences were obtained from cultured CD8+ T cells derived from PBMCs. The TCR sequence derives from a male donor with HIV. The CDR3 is CASSYSGSGGDEQYF. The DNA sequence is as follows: TGTGCCAGCAGCTATAGCGGGAGCGGTGGCGACGAGCAGTACTTC.